Detailed here is one TCR beta chain. Its antigen is not known. There are 13 residues in the CDR3. Between the trimmed V and J ends, which lost 5 bases and 0 bases, there was a span of 8 bases. Germline V gene data show CDR1 as SSHAT and CDR2 as FNYEAQ (reference sequence). This sample is part of a study of cytomegalovirus exposure and HLA in healthy donors. Study-wide results and caveats: Most subjects' HLA-A and HLA-B alleles were reportedly predicted from TCR beta sequences. It was approximately 150 TCR beta chains that were listed as cytomegalovirus-associated.

The PCR employed 60 Vbeta primers together with 13 Jbeta primers. The method was immunoSEQ multiplex PCR; TCRdb's version includes in-frame clones alone and lacks a portion of them. The profile shows around 70,000 clones, 60% to 80% of them singletons. The sequencing sample was made of PBMCs. This receptor was taken from a young man in good health and CMV-seronegative. The V gene is TRBV7-7, the J gene TRBJ2-7, with D perhaps TRBD1 (5 bases). CDR3 in amino acids: CASSPDSSYEQYF. The CDR3 DNA reads as TGTGCCAGCAGCCCCGACAGCTCCTACGAGCAGTACTTC.